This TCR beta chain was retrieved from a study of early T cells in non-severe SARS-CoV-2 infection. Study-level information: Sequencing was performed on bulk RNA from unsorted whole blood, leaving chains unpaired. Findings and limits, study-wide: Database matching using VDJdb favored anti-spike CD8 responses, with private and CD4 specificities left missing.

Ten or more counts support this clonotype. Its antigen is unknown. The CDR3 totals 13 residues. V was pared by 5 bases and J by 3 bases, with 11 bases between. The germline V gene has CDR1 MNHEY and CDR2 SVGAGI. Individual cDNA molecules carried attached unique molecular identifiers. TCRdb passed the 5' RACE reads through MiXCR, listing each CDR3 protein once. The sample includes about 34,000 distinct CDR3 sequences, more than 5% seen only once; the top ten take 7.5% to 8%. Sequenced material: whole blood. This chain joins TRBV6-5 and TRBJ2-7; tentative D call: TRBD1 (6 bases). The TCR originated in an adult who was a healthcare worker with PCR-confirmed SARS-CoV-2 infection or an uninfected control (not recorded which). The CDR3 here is CASSQGHNYEQYF. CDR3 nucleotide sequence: TGTGCCAGCAGTCAGGGACACAACTACGAGCAGTACTTC.